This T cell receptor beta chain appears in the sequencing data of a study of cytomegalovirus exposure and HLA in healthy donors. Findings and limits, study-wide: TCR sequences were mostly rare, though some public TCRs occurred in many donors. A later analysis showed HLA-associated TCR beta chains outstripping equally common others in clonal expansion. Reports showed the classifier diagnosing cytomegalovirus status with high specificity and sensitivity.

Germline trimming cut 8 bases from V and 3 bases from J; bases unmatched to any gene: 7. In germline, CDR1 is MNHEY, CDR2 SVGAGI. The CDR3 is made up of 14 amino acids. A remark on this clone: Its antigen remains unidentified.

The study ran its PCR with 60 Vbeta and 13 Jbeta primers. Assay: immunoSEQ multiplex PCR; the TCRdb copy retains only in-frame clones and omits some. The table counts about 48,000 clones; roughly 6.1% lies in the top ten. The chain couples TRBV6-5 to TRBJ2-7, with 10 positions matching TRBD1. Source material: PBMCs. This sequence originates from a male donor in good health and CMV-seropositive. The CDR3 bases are TGTGCCAGCTCGATGGGGACAGGGGTCTACGAGCAGTACTTC. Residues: CASSMGTGVYEQYF.